Listed below are T cell receptor beta chains from one sample, sequenced in a study of Ad26.COV2.S vaccination and SARS-CoV-2 variants. The repertoire was sequenced with immunoSEQ multiplex PCR; TCRdb's copy has only in-frame clones and lacks some. This table has about 440,000 clones, 87% appearing once. Material: peripheral blood, obtained in a trial of Ad26.COV2.S vaccine versus placebo. Receptors were obtained from a person between 18 and 65 years old who received the Ad26.COV2.S COVID-19 vaccine or a placebo. The CDR3 runs from the conserved cysteine through the conserved F or W. D genes are given only for firm matches. Rows give clone size only sometimes, using once, few, many, or a class for an expanded clone.

v_gene,d_gene,abundance,j_gene,len,CDR3aa,CDR3nt
TRBV27,-,once,TRBJ1-4,13,CASSLYPFEKLFF,TGTGCCAGCAGTTTATATCCCTTTGAAAAACTGTTTTTT
TRBV28,-,few,TRBJ2-1,12,CASRPQTDEQFF,TGTGCCAGCAGACCCCAAACGGATGAGCAGTTCTTC
TRBV19,-,once,TRBJ2-5,16,CASSPGLFGIGETQYF,TGTGCCAGTAGTCCAGGGTTGTTCGGGATTGGGGAGACCCAGTACTTC
TRBV6-6,TRBD1,-,TRBJ1-1,16,CASSQRQGNMNTEAFF,TGTGCCAGCAGCCAAAGACAGGGTAACATGAACACTGAAGCTTTCTTT
TRBV5-1,-,-,TRBJ2-2,12,CASTRYTGELFF,TGCGCCAGCACCAGGTACACCGGGGAGCTGTTTTTT
TRBV4-1,-,-,TRBJ2-5,15,CASSQDGSYQETQYF,TGCGCCAGCAGCCAAGACGGCAGCTACCAAGAGACCCAGTACTTC
TRBV7-2,TRBD2,once,TRBJ2-1,15,CASSQEPLAGFEQFF,TGTGCCAGCAGTCAAGAGCCCCTAGCGGGATTTGAGCAGTTCTTC
TRBV30,-,-,TRBJ1-2,14,CAWSVRGRSYGYTF,TGTGCCTGGAGTGTACGGGGACGAAGCTATGGCTACACCTTC
TRBV6-6,-,-,TRBJ1-5,11,CASSYPGTQHF,TGTGCCAGCAGTTACCCAGGCACCCAGCATTTT
TRBV29-1,-,-,TRBJ2-2,14,CSVGGVLNTGELFF,TGCAGCGTTGGGGGGGTTCTGAACACCGGGGAGCTGTTTTTT